This T cell receptor (beta chain) comes out of a study of T-cell reconstitution after alpha-beta-depleted transplantation in children. Germline CDR1 reads MGHRA; CDR2 reads YSYEKL. V trimming: 4 bases; J trimming: 2 bases; junction bases outside the gene matches: 9. There are 16 residues in the CDR3. This clonotype has only a few counts. The authors prepared the TCRbeta library with unique molecular identifiers. TCRdb redid the calling of the PCR reads with MiXCR, one entry per CDR3 protein. The repertoire includes around 340,000 distinct CDR3 sequences, roughly 14% of them detected once, and about 4% sits in the top ten.

V and J are TRBV4-1 and TRBJ2-3; 7 nucleotides agree with TRBD2. The specimen was PBMCs, collected from the stem cell graft. The source of this sequence is a human donor who donated a stem cell graft to a child with Fanconi anemia. CDR3 sequence (DNA): TGCGCCAGCAGCCTGGGGCCTAGCGGATACACAGATACGCAGTATTTT. This gives the protein CASSLGPSGYTDTQYF.